Listed below are T cell receptor beta chains from one sample, sequenced in a study of cytomegalovirus exposure and HLA in healthy donors. Data came from immunoSEQ multiplex PCR; TCRdb stores just in-frame clones and leaves some out. The sample is made up of approximately 70,000 clones, and the top ten hold 4.5% to 5% of it. The sample taken for sequencing was PBMCs. Receptor source: a woman aged 40 to 50 in good health and CMV-seropositive. Both conserved end residues are part of each CDR3. The D gene is left open where the match is weak. Clone size is stated in some rows and not others, as once, few, many or a class when expanded.

.	.	TRBJ2-5	TRBV7-2	CASSLVLRQETQYF	TGTGCCAGCAGCTTAGTTCTGCGTCAAGAGACCCAGTACTTC
.	.	TRBJ1-2	TRBV6-6	CAIRSRGYTF	TGTGCCATCCGAAGTCGGGGCTACACCTTC
.	TRBD2	TRBJ2-7	TRBV27	CASRELAGGTYEQYF	TGTGCCAGCAGGGAACTAGCGGGAGGCACCTACGAGCAGTACTTC
.	TRBD2	TRBJ2-3	TRBV27	CATRMAGVLRTDTQYF	TGTGCCACCCGTATGGCGGGAGTTCTCCGCACAGATACGCAGTATTTT
.	TRBD2	TRBJ2-7	TRBV9	CASAAGGPPYEQYF	TGTGCCAGCGCCGCGGGGGGCCCCCCCTACGAGCAGTACTTC
.	TRBD2	TRBJ2-1	TRBV5-5	CASSLDSGRYNEQFF	TGTGCCAGCAGCTTGGATAGCGGGAGATACAATGAGCAGTTCTTC
.	TRBD1	TRBJ2-3	TRBV4-1	CASSQPDRGTDTQYF	TGCGCCAGCAGCCAACCCGACAGGGGCACAGATACGCAGTATTTT
.	.	TRBJ2-7	TRBV20-1	CSVHRSYEQYF	TGCAGTGTTCACAGGTCCTACGAGCAGTACTTC
.	TRBD1	TRBJ1-1	TRBV29-1	CSVVGQGMNTEAFF	TGCAGCGTTGTCGGACAGGGCATGAACACTGAAGCTTTCTTT
.	.	TRBJ2-1	TRBV19	CASSIGTVNEQFF	TGTGCCAGTAGTATAGGGACAGTCAATGAGCAGTTCTTC
.	TRBD1	TRBJ1-2	TRBV29-1	CSVEDRGRSSLAYTF	TGCAGCGTCGAGGACAGGGGGCGCTCATCACTCGCCTACACCTTC
.	.	TRBJ2-5	TRBV19	CASSAFPFEWGGGETQYF	TGTGCCAGTAGCGCCTTTCCTTTTGAGTGGGGGGGCGGAGAGACCCAGTACTTC
.	TRBD1	TRBJ1-2	TRBV19	CASSIPGTGHGYTF	TGTGCCAGTAGTATCCCCGGGACAGGTCACGGCTACACCTTC
.	.	TRBJ1-2	TRBV11-2	CASSLGGQGRRYTF	TGTGCCAGCAGCCTAGGCGGGCAGGGGCGACGCTACACCTTC
.	.	TRBJ2-7	TRBV27	CASSFSLEAGEQYF	TGTGCCAGCAGTTTTTCTCTGGAGGCCGGCGAGCAGTACTTC
.	.	TRBJ2-2	TRBV19	CASSLGRRAGELFF	TGTGCCAGTAGTCTGGGACGGAGGGCCGGGGAGCTGTTTTTT
.	TRBD2	TRBJ2-7	TRBV5-1	CASSPGPSGTSYEQYF	TGCGCCAGCAGCCCAGGACCTAGCGGAACCTCCTACGAGCAGTACTTC
.	TRBD1	TRBJ1-6	TRBV9	CASSEGTGRSYNSPLHF	TGTGCCAGCAGCGAGGGGACAGGCCGCTCCTATAATTCACCCCTCCACTTT
.	TRBD1	TRBJ1-1	TRBV6-5	CASSYGTGELNTEAFF	TGTGCCAGCAGTTACGGGACAGGGGAGTTGAACACTGAAGCTTTCTTT
.	.	TRBJ1-5	TRBV27	CASSAYNQPQHF	TGTGCCAGCAGTGCCTACAATCAGCCCCAGCATTTT
.	TRBD1	TRBJ2-4	TRBV28	CASTNPGGAGENIQYF	TGTGCCAGCACGAATCCAGGGGGCGCCGGGGAGAACATTCAGTACTTC
.	.	TRBJ2-1	TRBV4-2	CASSQAVSEEYNEQFF	TGTGCCAGCAGCCAAGCAGTTAGCGAGGAGTACAATGAGCAGTTCTTC
.	TRBD2	TRBJ2-7	TRBV10-2	CASSDSSGSTYEQYF	TGCGCCAGCAGTGACTCCAGCGGGAGTACCTACGAGCAGTACTTC
.	.	TRBJ2-1	TRBV21-1	CASSKGPRASGFRSYNEQFF	TGTGCCAGCAGCAAAGGCCCCAGGGCTAGCGGTTTTCGATCCTACAATGAGCAGTTCTTC
.	.	TRBJ1-3	TRBV10-3	CAITANPGEPIYF	TGTGCCATCACCGCGAACCCCGGGGAACCCATATATTTT
.	TRBD1	TRBJ1-2	TRBV10-3	CAITTRGVNGYTF	TGTGCCATCACTACCAGGGGGGTTAACGGCTACACCTTC
.	.	TRBJ1-1	TRBV5-1	CASSLAVNTEAFF	TGCGCCAGCAGCTTGGCGGTGAACACTGAAGCTTTCTTT
.	TRBD2	TRBJ2-5	TRBV15	CATSRDGDSGGGGETQYF	TGTGCCACCAGCAGAGATGGCGATAGCGGGGGTGGGGGAGAGACCCAGTACTTC
.	.	TRBJ2-3	TRBV9	CASSVVMTGGGADTQYF	TGTGCCAGCAGCGTAGTTATGACAGGTGGAGGAGCAGATACGCAGTATTTT
.	.	TRBJ2-2	TRBV5-1	CASRTIGGNTGELFF	TGCGCCAGCAGGACAATCGGGGGGAACACCGGGGAGCTGTTTTTT
.	.	TRBJ2-7	TRBV7-3	CASSSLRGRSLNPSYEQYF	TGTGCCAGCAGCTCCCTCAGGGGCCGCTCCCTTAACCCCTCTTACGAGCAGTACTTC
.	TRBD1	TRBJ1-4	TRBV6-1	CASSSTGTAEEKLFF	TGTGCCAGCAGTAGTACCGGGACAGCGGAAGAAAAACTGTTTTTT
.	.	TRBJ1-2	TRBV27	CASSYRQGYGYTF	TGTGCCAGCAGTTATCGGCAGGGCTATGGCTACACCTTC
.	.	TRBJ1-1	TRBV6-5	CASNPSQVNTEAFF	TGTGCCAGCAACCCCTCTCAGGTGAACACTGAAGCTTTCTTT
.	.	TRBJ2-1	TRBV29-1	CSVDGGNEQFF	TGCAGCGTTGACGGCGGCAATGAGCAGTTCTTC
.	.	TRBJ1-1	TRBV5-8	CASSFIRGNTEAFF	TGTGCCAGCAGCTTCATTAGGGGAAACACTGAAGCTTTCTTT
.	.	TRBJ2-7	TRBV7-8	CASSLALSQAAPYEQYF	TGTGCCAGCAGCTTAGCGTTATCCCAGGCCGCTCCCTACGAGCAGTACTTC
.	.	TRBJ1-2	TRBV29-1	CSVGHWEDGYTF	TGCAGCGTTGGCCATTGGGAGGACGGCTACACCTTC
.	.	TRBJ2-1	TRBV28	CASRSLVRGAYNEQFF	TGTGCCAGCAGGTCACTAGTACGGGGGGCTTACAATGAGCAGTTCTTC
.	.	TRBJ2-1	TRBV6-4	CASSDSQASSYNEQFF	TGTGCCAGCAGTGACTCCCAAGCGAGCTCCTACAATGAGCAGTTCTTC
.	.	TRBJ2-6	TRBV7-2	CAAGAPYGANVLTF	TGTGCGGCGGGGGCCCCTTATGGGGCCAACGTCCTGACTTTC
.	.	TRBJ1-1	TRBV29-1	CSVEGPGMEAFF	TGCAGCGTTGAAGGACCAGGGATGGAAGCTTTCTTT
.	TRBD2	TRBJ2-7	TRBV5-4	CASSFGGGSYEQYF	TGTGCCAGCAGCTTTGGCGGGGGCTCCTACGAGCAGTACTTC
.	.	TRBJ2-3	TRBV6-5	CASSYRESTDTQYF	TGTGCCAGCAGTTACAGGGAGAGCACAGATACGCAGTATTTT
.	.	TRBJ2-1	TRBV11-3	CASSLGRVTVWRNEQFF	TGTGCCAGCAGCTTAGGGCGGGTAACGGTTTGGCGGAATGAGCAGTTCTTC
.	.	TRBJ2-1	TRBV7-2	CASSLEFRRGDNEQFF	TGTGCCAGCAGCTTAGAATTCCGGCGGGGAGACAATGAGCAGTTCTTC
.	.	TRBJ1-2	TRBV15	CATRPTSGTSYERYNYGYTF	TGTGCCACCAGACCAACCAGCGGGACATCCTACGAGCGATATAACTATGGCTACACCTTC
.	.	TRBJ2-2	TRBV5-1	CASSHEPFGSNTGELFF	TGCGCCAGCAGCCATGAGCCCTTCGGTTCGAACACCGGGGAGCTGTTTTTT
.	.	TRBJ2-7	TRBV14	CASQGSSYEQYF	TGTGCCAGCCAGGGGAGCTCCTACGAGCAGTACTTC
.	TRBD2	TRBJ2-1	TRBV11-2	CASSLDPGGGYNEQFF	TGTGCCAGCAGCTTAGACCCGGGAGGAGGCTACAATGAGCAGTTCTTC
medium-sized	.	TRBJ1-5	TRBV7-8	CASSSDSFVNQPQHF	TGTGCCAGCAGCTCAGACAGCTTCGTCAATCAGCCCCAGCATTTT
.	.	TRBJ1-5	TRBV28	CATNRDQPQHF	TGTGCCACCAACAGGGACCAGCCCCAGCATTTT
.	.	TRBJ2-2	TRBV5-1	CASSQGQANTGELFF	TGCGCCAGCAGTCAGGGCCAGGCGAACACCGGGGAGCTGTTTTTT